This TCR beta chain was recorded in a study of T-cell reconstitution after alpha-beta-depleted transplantation in children (TCRdb year 2016). With regard to the full study: Using TCR repertoire profiling, the study quantitatively followed how T-cell immune reconstitution unfolded in children after TCRalphabeta/CD19-depleted allogeneic hematopoietic cell transplantation.

The library was generated by PCR. The instrument was an Illumina HiSeq 2500. Molecular barcoding was employed in the preparation of TCR libraries, with unique molecular identifiers being used to normalize TCRbeta repertoire quantification. The public sequencing data were trimmed at Q25 with fastp and processed into clonotypes with MiXCR by TCRdb, which kept only in-frame beta chains. Every CDR3 protein is listed once, alongside the most common genes and DNA of its rows. The sample table contains more than 550,000 distinct CDR3 sequences; only one count was recorded for 10% to 13% of them. The ten largest clones capture about 4% of the sample. About this clonotype itself: Its antigen is still unknown. Base-call qualities are not available, and no considerably larger clone is one nucleotide away.

The TCR was taken from a human donor who donated a stem cell graft to a child with acute myeloid leukemia. Sequenced here: PBMCs from the stem cell graft donor, sampled from the stem cell graft.

DNA sequence: TGCAGCGTTTATGGACAGGGCACAGATACGCAGTATTTT. It translates to CSVYGQGTDTQYF. The receptor chain draws on TRBV29-1 and TRBJ2-3; TRBD1 agrees with 7 junctional bases. Taken from cysteine to phenylalanine, the CDR3 has 13 residues. Only CDR3 DNA remains: 39 bases, in frame from the first base. Looking up the germline V gene yields CDR1 SQVTM and CDR2 ANQGSEA. Trimmed from V: 5 bases; trimmed from J: 1 base; junction bases lacking a gene match: 3.